This TCR beta chain was recovered during a study of cytomegalovirus exposure and HLA in healthy donors. Study information: Earlier results showed 117 million unique TCR beta sequences derived from roughly 180 million T cells. Study-level findings and limits: In vitro work confirmed that a few CMV-associated chains recognize CMV antigens.

A remark on this clone: Its target is not known.

V lost 10 bases to trimming and J lost 11 bases; unmatched junction nucleotides: 14. The V gene's germline CDR1 is LNHDA and CDR2 SQIVND (reference sequence). The CDR3 sequence is 13 residues long. PCR amplification relied on 60 Vbeta primers (plus 13 Jbeta primers). Authors' methods: A later analysis tallied 75 million to 80 million unique TCR beta chains, 10 million to 12 million of them shared. The method was immunoSEQ multiplex PCR; TCRdb's version includes in-frame clones alone and lacks a portion of them. V, J and clone size were drawn from that table, and D and trimming were deduced from the DNA. The table lists around 96,000 clones, approximately 64% of them singletons.

This sequence originates from a man aged 60 to 75 in good health and CMV-seronegative. The rearrangement joins TRBV19 to TRBJ1-5, with 7 bases lining up with TRBD1. Material for sequencing was PBMCs. For the CDR3, the DNA is TGTGCCACAATTGACAGGGCCCCAAGGACCCAGCATTTT. Residues: CATIDRAPRTQHF.